Listed below are T cell receptor beta chains from one sample, sequenced in a study of blood T cell repertoires in COVID-19. Only in-frame clones appear in the TCRdb table, and some are missing; sequencing was by immunoSEQ multiplex PCR. The sample records about 59,000 clones, about four fifths being singletons. Material: peripheral blood. Receptors originate from a woman of 80 years or more with active or convalescent COVID-19. The CDR3 runs from the conserved cysteine through the conserved F or W. D genes are given only for firm matches. A clone size is listed for some rows: how often the clone was seen (once, few, many), or a class if it is expanded.

j_call d_call v_call clone_size cdr3_nt cdr3_aa
TRBJ1-1 TRBD1 TRBV2 once TGTGCCAGCAGTGAGCCAGGGGGCAGAAATGAAGCTTTCTTT CASSEPGGRNEAFF
TRBJ2-2 TRBD1 TRBV10-3 . TGTGCCATCAGGGGACAGGAAAACACCGGGGAGCTGTTTTTT CAIRGQENTGELFF
TRBJ1-4 . TRBV7-2 . TGTGCCAGCAGCTACTCGCGGGCAACTAATGAAAAACTGTTTTTT CASSYSRATNEKLFF
TRBJ1-1 TRBD1 TRBV5-4 . TGTGCCAGCAGCTTGGGGGGACAGGGTGGGACTGAAGCTTTCTTT CASSLGGQGGTEAFF
TRBJ2-7 TRBD1 TRBV20-1 . TGCAGTGCCAGTGGACAGGGGGCGCGGTACGAGCAGTACTTC CSASGQGARYEQYF
TRBJ1-1 TRBD1 TRBV9 . TGTGCCAGCAGCGCCGACAGGGGAGCGAACACTGAAGCTTTCTTT CASSADRGANTEAFF
TRBJ2-4 TRBD1 TRBV7-2 . TGTGCCAGCAGCTTCGCGCAGGGGGAAAACATTCAGTACTTC CASSFAQGENIQYF
TRBJ2-7 . TRBV7-2 once TGTGCCAGCAGCTCGGGATACTACGAGCAGTACTTC CASSSGYYEQYF
TRBJ1-2 TRBD1 TRBV6-5 . TGTGCCAGCAGAAGGACAGGGGAAACCTATGGCTACACCTTC CASRRTGETYGYTF
TRBJ2-1 . TRBV2 . TGTGCCATCATGAGAGGGTTAGCCTACAATGAGCAGTTCTTC CAIMRGLAYNEQFF
TRBJ2-2 . TRBV3-1/TRBV3-2 . TGTGCCAGCAGCCAAGATAAAGGGGTCATCAACACCGGGGAGCTGTTTTTT CASSQDKGVINTGELFF
TRBJ1-2 . TRBV4-3 . TGCGCCAGCAGCCAAGATCGGGCAGGGGAGACCCTCTACACCTTC CASSQDRAGETLYTF
TRBJ2-6 TRBD1 TRBV19 . TGTGCCAGTAGTCCGGAACAGGGGAGTGGCGGGGCCAACGTCCTGACTTTC CASSPEQGSGGANVLTF
TRBJ2-6 . TRBV28 . TGTGCCAGCATGAGCTCTGGGGCCAACGTCCTGACTTTC CASMSSGANVLTF
TRBJ1-3 TRBD1 TRBV7-9 . TGTGCCAGCAGCTCCGCCGGGACAGGGGGCGAGAGCTCTGGAAACACCATATATTTT CASSSAGTGGESSGNTIYF
TRBJ2-1 TRBD1 TRBV18 . TGTGCCAGCTCACGACAGGGACCAAGCTCCTACAATGAGCAGTTCTTC CASSRQGPSSYNEQFF
TRBJ1-2 . TRBV27 . TGTGCCAGCAGTTTACAGGGTATTCCTAACTATGGCTACACCTTC CASSLQGIPNYGYTF